These 22 T cell receptor beta chains share one sample of origin, sequenced in a study of cytomegalovirus exposure and HLA in healthy donors. PCR used 60 Vbeta primers and 13 Jbeta primers. Method: immunoSEQ multiplex PCR; TCRdb's copy keeps in-frame clones and lacks some. The sample records about 140,000 clones, roughly 80% being singletons. Sequenced sample: PBMCs. These receptors were obtained from a man aged 18 to 30 in good health and CMV-seropositive.

The chain recombines TRBV30 with TRBJ1-1; tentative D call: TRBD1 (6 bases). The V end was cut by 4 bases, the J end by 3 bases, with 15 bases between. CDR3 size: 14 residues. Germline V CDR1 and CDR2: GTSNPN, SVGIG (reference sequence). The CDR3 reads CAWTPGTLYTEAFF. The CDR3 DNA is TGTGCCTGGACCCCCGGGACACTCTACACTGAAGCTTTCTTT.

The table lists this clone with a count of one. This chain uses TRBV5-1 with TRBJ1-1, with 10 nucleotides matching TRBD1. CDR3 length equals 16 residues. The ends lost 4 bases at V and 4 bases at J; junction bases unmatched: 10. Germline V gene lookup returns CDR1 SGHRS and CDR2 YFSETQ. This CDR3 reads CASSRDRGYKSTEAFF. Written as DNA, the CDR3 is TGCGCCAGCAGCCGGGACAGGGGATATAAAAGCACTGAAGCTTTCTTT.

V usage is TRBV5-1 and J usage is TRBJ2-1, with 11 bases fitting TRBD2. CDR1 SGHRS and CDR2 YFSETQ come from the germline V gene. V dropped 3 bases and J dropped 4; count of bases not matched to a gene: 30. The CDR3 contains 24 residues. The CDR3 reads CASSYPPLSHFSGRGVGIYNEQFF. The CDR3 DNA sequence: TGCGCCAGCAGCTACCCACCCCTTTCCCACTTTAGCGGGAGGGGAGTAGGTATATACAATGAGCAGTTCTTC.

The rearrangement links TRBV19 to TRBJ2-3; perhaps TRBD1 as D (7 bases). Germline V lookup: CDR1 LNHDA, CDR2 SQIVND (reference sequence). The ends were cut back, 5 bases at V and 9 bases at J, with 18 bases in the middle. The CDR3 contains 14 residues. The CDR3 DNA reads as TGTGCCAGTAGTCAACCTCGGACAGGAGGGACGCAGTATTTT. Translation gives CASSQPRTGGTQYF.

This clone was counted between two and nine times. The chain has TRBV19 and TRBJ2-1; 7 bases map to TRBD1. V was clipped by 5 bases and J by 6 bases; unmatched bases: 13. The CDR3 has 16 amino acids. The germline gives CDR1 LNHDA, CDR2 SQIVND (reference sequence). This CDR3 reads CASSPTARQGTNEQFF. The CDR3 DNA reads TGTGCCAGTAGTCCGACCGCTAGACAGGGAACCAATGAGCAGTTCTTC.

This clone showed up just a few times. The chain recombines TRBV30 with TRBJ1-2; a weak D match, TRBD1 (5 bases). Germline loops: CDR1 GTSNPN, CDR2 SVGIG (reference sequence). The ends were cut back, 2 bases at V and 8 bases at J, with 12 bases in the middle. The CDR3 sequence is 12 residues long. The CDR3 region has the DNA TGTGCCTGGAGTCGGGGGGGTTCAGGCTACACCTTC. Translated, it gives CAWSRGGSGYTF.

The chain recombines TRBV19 with TRBJ2-7, with 7 bases that match TRBD1. CDR3 size: 14 residues. V gave up 4 bases and J gave up 5 bases; unmatched junction bases: 8. The germline V gene encodes CDR1 LNHDA and CDR2 SQIVND (reference sequence). CDR3 nucleotides: TGTGCCAGTAGTAAGGGACAGAGTGGCGACGAGCAGTACTTC. Translation gives CASSKGQSGDEQYF.

The J gene is TRBJ1-5, the V gene TRBV6-1; a possible D gene is TRBD1 (6 bases). The V gene lost 7 bases and the J gene lost 4 bases, with 14 bases spanning the gap. The germline V gene has CDR1 MNHNS and CDR2 SASEGT. CDR3 length equals 14 residues. The CDR3 DNA reads TGTGCCAGCAAAGACAGGCGGCGTAATCAGCCCCAGCATTTT. It is translated as CASKDRRRNQPQHF.

The chain couples TRBV11-2 to TRBJ2-7; TRBD2 aligns across 12 bases. The J segment lost 3 bases and the V segment lost 5 bases, leaving 5 bases of the junction unmatched. The CDR3 has 15 amino acids. The germline CDR1 and CDR2 sequences are SGHAT and FQNNGV. CDR3 sequence: CASSQGGLAGYEQYF. The DNA for the CDR3 is TGTGCCAGCAGCCAGGGGGGACTAGCGGGCTACGAGCAGTACTTC.

This chain uses TRBV28 with TRBJ2-6, with 15 bases fitting TRBD2. Trimming removed 6 bases from V and 1 base from J; junction bases left unmatched: 4. Germline loops: CDR1 MDHEN, CDR2 SYDVKM. CDR3 length equals 18 residues. Written as DNA, the CDR3 is TGTGCCAGCAGACCGGGACTAGCGGGAGGTTCTGGGGCCAACGTCCTGACTTTC. Amino acid sequence: CASRPGLAGGSGANVLTF.

The CDR3 here is CAWRGTGGRYEQYF. CDR3 nucleotide sequence: TGTGCCTGGAGGGGCACAGGGGGCCGTTACGAGCAGTACTTC. The chain couples TRBV30 to TRBJ2-7; 9 bases fit TRBD1. The germline V gene encodes CDR1 GTSNPN and CDR2 SVGIG (reference sequence). This CDR3 region has 14 residues. V lost 3 bases, J lost 4 bases, and 7 bases stayed unmatched.

This clone was counted between two and nine times. The V and J genes are TRBV5-6 and TRBJ1-2; unclear D gene. The germline gives CDR1 SGHDT, CDR2 YYEEEE. CDR3 size: 13 residues. The V and J ends lost 4 bases and 0 bases respectively, with 7 bases between them. CDR3 amino acids: CASSTGTNYGYTF. DNA for the CDR3: TGTGCCAGCAGCACCGGGACTAACTATGGCTACACCTTC.

The chain carries TRBV7-8 and TRBJ2-1; TRBD2 matches at 7 bases. The CDR3 is 15 amino acids. Germline lookup yields CDR1 SGHVS and CDR2 FQNEAQ. Trimming at V came to 0 bases and at J to 2 bases, leaving 1 base not matched to a gene. The CDR3 loop reads CASSLAAGAYNEQFF. Here the CDR3 DNA reads TGTGCCAGCAGCTTAGCGGCGGGGGCCTACAATGAGCAGTTCTTC.

The V gene is TRBV10-3, the J gene TRBJ2-1, with D perhaps matching TRBD1 (5 bases). This CDR3 comprises 16 residues. V lost 0 bases and J lost 8, with 17 bases in between. CDR1 ENHRY and CDR2 SYGVKD come from the germline V gene. CDR3 DNA sequence: TGTGCCATCAGTGAGTCGACAGCTTACGCGAGCGATGAGCAGTTCTTC. Translating gives CAISESTAYASDEQFF.

V and J are TRBV5-1 and TRBJ2-7; TRBD1 is a possible D gene (6 bases). This CDR3 region has 18 residues. Germline V CDR1 and CDR2: SGHRS, YFSETQ. V was shortened by 1 base and J by 0 bases, with 20 bases between the two germline ends. CDR3 loop: CASSLSGNTGTSSYEQYF. CDR3 nucleotides: TGCGCCAGCAGCTTGAGCGGTAATACAGGGACAAGCTCCTACGAGCAGTACTTC.

J is TRBJ1-4 and V is TRBV15; no reliable D call. Germline CDR1 is LNHNV and CDR2 is YYDKDF (reference sequence). The CDR3 is 16 residues long. The V and J ends lost 0 bases and 7 bases respectively, with 15 bases between them. CDR3 amino acids: CATSRDREGSGEKLFF. The CDR3 DNA follows: TGTGCCACCAGCAGAGATCGCGAGGGCAGCGGTGAAAAACTGTTTTTT.

This chain joins TRBV19 and TRBJ1-5; a weak D match, TRBD1 (5 bases). There are 13 residues in the CDR3. V was clipped by 4 bases and J by 9 bases, with 13 bases between them. Germline CDR1 is LNHDA and CDR2 is SQIVND (reference sequence). The CDR3 sequence is CASSTRGGWPQHF. DNA for the CDR3: TGTGCCAGTAGTACACGGGGGGGTTGGCCCCAGCATTTT.

This clone was detected once. The chain recombines TRBV5-1 with TRBJ2-7, with TRBD2 identical over 10 bases. Germline V gene sequence: CDR1 SGHRS, CDR2 YFSETQ. Trimming removed 1 base from V and 2 bases from J; junction bases left unmatched: 9. This CDR3 spans 17 amino acids. The CDR3 sequence: CASSLRSSGSVAYEQYF. The CDR3 coding sequence is TGCGCCAGCAGCTTGCGGTCTAGCGGGAGTGTCGCCTACGAGCAGTACTTC. Full variable domain (outside the CDR3, taken from reference TRBV5-1 and TRBJ2-7): KAGVTQTPRYLIKTRGQQVTLSCSPISGHRSVSWYQQTPGQGLQFLFEYFSETQRNKGNFPGRFSGRQFSNSRSEMNVSTLELGDSALYLCASSLRSSGSVAYEQYFGPGTRLTVT.

The chain couples TRBV7-8 to TRBJ2-7; 9 bases map to TRBD1. J gave up 1 base and V 2 bases, and 12 bases lay outside the gene matches. There are 18 residues in the CDR3. Germline-derived CDR1 and CDR2 are SGHVS and FQNEAQ. The CDR3 DNA reads TGTGCCAGCAGCTTACCTACAAAGGTGGGGACAGGGTCCTACGAGCAGTACTTC. Protein sequence: CASSLPTKVGTGSYEQYF. The full variable domain, its missing parts supplied by reference TRBV7-8 and TRBJ2-7, is GAGVSQSPRYKVAKRGQDVALRCDPISGHVSLFWYQQALGQGPEFLTYFQNEAQLDKSGLPSDRFFAERPEGSVSTLKIQRTQQEDSAVYLCASSLPTKVGTGSYEQYFGPGTRLTVT.

V is TRBV11-2 and J is TRBJ1-4, with TRBD1 matching 7 bases. There are 15 residues in the CDR3. CDR1 is SGHAT, CDR2 FQNNGV, per germline. J was trimmed by 8 bases and V by 3 bases; bases with no gene match: 9. CDR3 amino acids: CASSFAKGAGEKLFF. In DNA, the CDR3 is TGTGCCAGCAGCTTTGCTAAGGGGGCGGGAGAAAAACTGTTTTTT.

This clone was counted a single time. The chain combines TRBV5-4 with TRBJ2-3; 8 nucleotides match TRBD2. The CDR3 loop spans 15 amino acids. Trimming cost V 0 bases and J 6 bases; bases outside gene matches: 6. The V gene's germline CDR1 is SGHNT and CDR2 YYREEE (reference sequence). The CDR3 DNA reads TGTGCCAGCAGCTTGGAACTAGCGGCGGCGGATACGCAGTATTTT. Translating gives CASSLELAAADTQYF.

A single count supports this clone. V usage is TRBV7-6 and J usage is TRBJ2-7; 9 bases agree with TRBD2. The CDR3 has 16 residues. Germline assignment: CDR1 SGHVS and CDR2 FNYEAQ. The trim removed 3 bases at V and 1 base at J, leaving 7 bases unmatched. CDR3 in DNA: TGTGCCAGCAGCTTGGAGTGGGCGGGAGGGTCCTACGAGCAGTACTTC. Protein sequence: CASSLEWAGGSYEQYF.